This T cell receptor beta chain was obtained from a study of regulatory T cells in long-lasting Graves disease. Notes on the study in general: Persistent-disease Graves' patients showed less TCR diversity than new cases. Fewer public clonotypes were shared by new patients (about 940) than by persistent patients (around 2,800).

Time point: persistent/refractory GD, antithyroid drugs over 5 years with positive TRAb. PBMCs were the source of the RNA used for TCR sequencing. Construction of TCR beta libraries relied on iRepertoire HTBI primers and on Arm-PCR targeting CDR3 regions. From the multiplex PCR reads, TCRdb called clonotypes with MiXCR, one entry per CDR3 protein. The table shows 430,000 or so distinct CDR3 sequences, with roughly 23% occurring only once. Of note for this clonotype: The antigen is unknown.

There are 17 residues in the CDR3. After removal of 0 bases from V and 2 bases from J, the junction contained 8 bases not matched to a gene. Per germline, CDR1 DFQATT and CDR2 SNEGSKA (reference sequence). The chain employs TRBV20-1 and TRBJ1-5, with 9 bases that match TRBD1. The receptor was derived from a female donor with Graves disease. Sequencing was performed on peripheral blood mononuclear cells (PBMCs), taken when the disease was refractory, from a patient treated with antithyroid drugs. The CDR3: CSAREGTGRVGNQPQHF. CDR3 DNA: TGCAGTGCTAGAGAAGGGACAGGGAGGGTTGGCAATCAGCCCCAGCATTTT.